Below, 28 T cell receptor beta chains from the same sample are listed, as sequenced in a study of blood T cell repertoires in COVID-19. Profiled with immunoSEQ multiplex PCR; TCRdb holds only in-frame clones, not every one. The data show 220,000 or so clones, around 90% seen once. The sequencing input was peripheral blood. These receptors were obtained from a man in his fifties or sixties with COVID-19, enrolled during active disease.

This chain uses TRBV13 with TRBJ2-7; TRBD2 agrees at 7 bases. V dropped 5 bases and J dropped 3; count of bases not matched to a gene: 7. CDR1 is PRHDT and CDR2 is FYEKMQ in the germline V gene (reference sequence). The CDR3 is made up of 14 amino acids. The CDR3: CASSRQWEGYEQYF. The CDR3 DNA is TGTGCCAGCAGCAGACAATGGGAGGGCTACGAGCAGTACTTC.

The CDR3 DNA reads as TGTGCCAGCAGCCCACGACTAGCGGGGAACAATGAGCAGTTCTTC. Translated: CASSPRLAGNNEQFF. The chain is built from TRBV3-1 (or the pseudogene TRBV3-2) and TRBJ2-1, with 11 bases aligning to TRBD2. J gave up 5 bases and V 4 bases, and 4 bases lay outside the gene matches. CDR1 LGHDT and CDR2 YNNKEL come from the germline V gene (reference sequence). This CDR3 region has 15 residues.

The chain joins TRBV10-1 to TRBJ1-2; D not resolved. The CDR3 consists of 13 residues. Trimming left V 0 bases short and J 4 bases short, with 6 bases between. Germline V gives CDR1 WNHNN, CDR2 SYGVQD (reference sequence). The CDR3 sequence: CASSESGSYGYTF. In nucleotides, the CDR3 is TGCGCCAGCAGTGAGTCAGGGAGCTATGGCTACACCTTC.

This sequence joins TRBV12-5 and TRBJ1-5; no clear D. The CDR3 totals 14 residues. Germline V CDR1 and CDR2: LGHNT, FRNRAP. The V end lost 8 bases, the J end lost 7 bases, and 18 bases lay between the germline ends. DNA of the CDR3: TGTGCTAGTTCCGCCTCGGGCGGAGGCCAGCCCCAGCATTTT. It encodes CASSASGGGQPQHF.

The rearrangement joins TRBV6-1 to TRBJ2-7; 8 bases line up with TRBD2. The V gene end was trimmed by 1 base and the J gene end by 2 bases; junction bases not matched to a gene: 7. The CDR3 is made up of 16 amino acids. Germline values: CDR1 MNHNS, CDR2 SASEGT. The CDR3 nucleotides are TGTGCCAGCAGTGAAGTGGCGGGAGGTGGGCCCTACGAGCAGTACTTC. It yields the protein CASSEVAGGGPYEQYF.

This sequence joins TRBV28 and TRBJ1-2; 7 bases fit TRBD1. V lost 3 bases to trimming and J lost 8 bases; unmatched junction nucleotides: 6. Germline loops: CDR1 MDHEN, CDR2 SYDVKM. The CDR3 runs 13 residues. CDR3 nucleotides: TGTGCCAGCAGTTTCGGCCAGGGGGTCGGCTACACCTTC. Translating gives CASSFGQGVGYTF.

In nucleotides, the CDR3 is TGTGCCAGCAGTCCTTGGACAGGGGGCAGGAATGAAGCTTTCTTT. Protein sequence: CASSPWTGGRNEAFF. The chain uses TRBV6-5 and TRBJ1-1; 11 bases are a match to TRBD1. V gave up 5 bases and J gave up 7 bases; unmatched junction bases: 9. Germline V gene sequence: CDR1 MNHEY, CDR2 SVGAGI. This CDR3 spans 15 amino acids.

The chain joins TRBV6-1 to TRBJ2-1; D call uncertain. Trimming took off 3 bases at V and 1 base at J, with 10 bases between the two ends. Germline V CDR1 and CDR2: MNHNS, SASEGT. This CDR3 has 15 residues. The CDR3 DNA is TGTGCCAGCAGTGATCCACTGGTTTCCTACAATGAGCAGTTCTTC. It translates to CASSDPLVSYNEQFF.

The gene calls are TRBV19 and TRBJ1-4; D not certain. Trimming took off 3 bases at V and 3 bases at J, with 11 bases between the two ends. This CDR3 comprises 15 residues. Germline V gene sequence: CDR1 LNHDA, CDR2 SQIVND (reference sequence). In nucleotides, the CDR3 is TGTGCCAGTAGTATGGCAGTAGGAGCTAATGAAAAACTGTTTTTT. It codes for CASSMAVGANEKLFF.

J is TRBJ2-2 and V is TRBV25-1; a possible D gene is TRBD2 (6 bases). V gave up 1 base and J gave up 6 bases, with 15 bases separating them. The length of the CDR3 is 16 residues. Looked up from germline, CDR1 is MGHDK and CDR2 is SYGVNS. The CDR3 nucleotides are TGTGCCAGCAGTGAATCTCGGAGGGCCGTCTCCGGGGAGCTGTTTTTT. Amino acid sequence: CASSESRRAVSGELFF. The full variable domain, in which reference TRBV25-1 and TRBJ2-2 provide the parts outside the CDR3, is EADIYQTPRYLVIGTGKKITLECSQTMGHDKMYWYQQDPGMELHLIHYSYGVNSTEKGDLSSESTVSRIRTEHFPLTLESARPSHTSQYLCASSESRRAVSGELFFGEGSRLTVL.

The DNA of the CDR3 is TGTGCCAGCAGTGAAATAGGCGGGAGACGGACAGATACGCAGTATTTT. Amino acid sequence: CASSEIGGRRTDTQYF. The chain couples TRBV25-1 to TRBJ2-3; TRBD2 matches at 7 bases. Trimming at V came to 2 bases and at J to 3 bases, leaving 8 bases not matched to a gene. The CDR3 has 16 residues. Per germline, CDR1 MGHDK and CDR2 SYGVNS.

V is TRBV7-2 and J is TRBJ1-3; D call uncertain. This CDR3 spans 16 amino acids. Looked up from germline, CDR1 is SGHTA and CDR2 is FQGNSA. The ends were cut back, 5 bases at V and 3 bases at J, with 17 bases in the middle. The CDR3 coding sequence is TGTGCCAGCAGCCCCCGTCGAGGTTTGAGTGGAAACACCATATATTTT. It translates to CASSPRRGLSGNTIYF.

As to this clone: Other DNA sequences in this sample translate to the same CDR3. The rearrangement uses TRBV9 and TRBJ1-3, with 7 bases lining up with TRBD1. This CDR3 comprises 15 residues. After removal of 4 bases from V and 0 bases from J, the junction contained 4 bases not matched to a gene. The germline V gene encodes CDR1 SGDLS and CDR2 YYNGEE. This chain's CDR3 is CASSPRQGSGNTIYF. CDR3 nucleotides: TGTGCCAGCAGCCCGAGACAGGGCTCTGGAAACACCATATATTTT.

This clone was found once. V gene TRBV30 combines with J gene TRBJ1-1, with D perhaps matching TRBD1 (5 bases). Germline assignment: CDR1 GTSNPN and CDR2 SVGIG (reference sequence). V was cut by 5 bases and J by 5 bases, with 18 bases left in between. This CDR3 has 14 amino acids. The CDR3 nucleotides read TGTGCCTGGTATACAGGATTAGCAGGGACTGAAGCTTTCTTT. This translates into CAWYTGLAGTEAFF.

The chain is built from TRBV24-1 and TRBJ2-3; 7 nucleotides match TRBD1. Per germline, CDR1 KGHDR and CDR2 SFDVKD. J gave up 1 base and V 4 bases, and 1 base lay outside the gene matches. This CDR3 contains 14 residues. CDR3 protein: CATSETGGTDTQYF. In nucleotides, the CDR3 is TGTGCCACCAGTGAAACAGGGGGCACAGATACGCAGTATTTT.

The chain recombines TRBV18 with TRBJ2-1, with a possible D match to TRBD2 (6 bases). CDR1 KGHSH and CDR2 LQKENI come from the germline V gene. V lost 5 bases and J 8 bases, leaving 16 bases between the germline ends. The CDR3 contains 14 residues. The CDR3: CASSARGLDHEQFF. DNA for the CDR3: TGTGCCAGCTCAGCACGGGGACTCGACCATGAGCAGTTCTTC.

The chain combines TRBV7-6 with TRBJ2-7; tentatively, D is TRBD2 (5 bases). CDR1 and CDR2 (germline): SGHVS, FNYEAQ. Trimming stripped 0 bases from V and 0 bases from J, with 9 bases between. The CDR3 extends over 15 amino acids. The CDR3, as DNA: TGTGCCAGCAGCTTAGCGGGCGGGTCCTCCTACGAGCAGTACTTC. Translating it yields CASSLAGGSSYEQYF.

V and J are TRBV4-2 and TRBJ2-7; D remains ambiguous. Deletions cut 1 base from V and 3 bases from J, with 13 bases between. This CDR3 region has 15 residues. The germline gives CDR1 LGHNA, CDR2 YNFKEQ. The CDR3 DNA reads TGTGCCAGCAGCCAAGTGTTTGATAGCAACTACGAGCAGTACTTC. Protein sequence: CASSQVFDSNYEQYF.

The CDR3: CASSQDLGANQPQHF. The CDR3 DNA sequence: TGTGCCAGCAGCCAAGATCTGGGCGCCAATCAGCCCCAGCATTTT. V is TRBV3-1 (or the pseudogene TRBV3-2) and J is TRBJ1-5; D ambiguous. Germline CDR1 reads LGHDT; CDR2 reads YNNKEL (reference sequence). The ends were cut back, 0 bases at V and 3 bases at J, with 9 bases in the middle. CDR3 length: 15 residues.

This sequence joins TRBV6-5 and TRBJ2-7, with TRBD1 matching 10 bases. The CDR3 spans 14 residues. CDR1 is MNHEY, CDR2 SVGAGI, per germline. J lost 2 bases, V lost 7 bases, and 5 bases had no gene match. CDR3: CASTPTGGPYEQYF. The DNA of the CDR3 is TGTGCCAGCACCCCGACAGGGGGCCCCTACGAGCAGTACTTC.

V is TRBV7-3 and J is TRBJ1-2; 7 bases match TRBD1. CDR1 and CDR2 from the germline V gene are SGHTA and FQGTGA. CDR3 size: 14 residues. The V gene end was trimmed by 2 bases and the J gene end by 4 bases; junction bases not matched to a gene: 4. The CDR3 loop reads CASSLDRASYGYTF. In DNA, the CDR3 is TGTGCCAGCAGCTTAGACAGGGCAAGCTATGGCTACACCTTC.

V gene TRBV2 combines with J gene TRBJ2-1, with TRBD2 identical over 12 bases. Germline CDR1 reads SNHLY; CDR2 reads FYNNEI. Trimming at V came to 4 bases and at J to 15 bases, leaving 13 bases not matched to a gene. The CDR3 length is 15 residues. CDR3 amino acids: CASSGTSGTPSLLFF. In DNA, the CDR3 is TGTGCCAGCAGTGGGACTAGCGGGACCCCCTCACTACTGTTCTTC.

The rearrangement links TRBV19 to TRBJ1-1; D is uncertain. The CDR3 runs to 15 residues. With 5 bases removed from V and 7 bases from J, the gap between germline ends came to 20 bases. Germline CDR1 and CDR2: LNHDA and SQIVND (reference sequence). DNA for the CDR3: TGTGCCAGTAGTCCCCGTACACAGAGGACTGATGAAGCTTTCTTT. Protein: CASSPRTQRTDEAFF.

The chain has TRBV19 and TRBJ1-1; tentative D call: TRBD1 (6 bases). Trimming took off 5 bases at V and 11 bases at J, with 24 bases between the two ends. This CDR3 comprises 15 residues. Germline lookup yields CDR1 LNHDA and CDR2 SQIVND (reference sequence). CDR3 DNA: TGTGCCAGTAGTGGCCAGGCTTACGCCGGCACAGGGGCTTTCTTT. It specifies CASSGQAYAGTGAFF.

The chain combines TRBV19 with TRBJ1-1; D gene ambiguous. Germline CDR1 LNHDA, CDR2 SQIVND (reference sequence). Deletions cut 7 bases from V and 0 bases from J, with 12 bases between. The length of the CDR3 is 14 residues. For the CDR3, the DNA is TGTGCCAGTACCCCCCTTCAGTTGAACACTGAAGCTTTCTTT. Protein sequence: CASTPLQLNTEAFF.

The V call is TRBV27, the J call TRBJ1-4, with 9 bases matching TRBD1. The CDR3 is made up of 20 amino acids. Germline V gives CDR1 MNHEY, CDR2 SMNVEV (reference sequence). With 4 bases clipped from V and 0 bases from J, the junction kept 15 bases outside the gene matches. Here the CDR3 reads CASSSQGQGAAFATNEKLFF. CDR3 in DNA: TGTGCCAGCAGTTCCCAGGGACAGGGAGCCGCCTTTGCAACTAATGAAAAACTGTTTTTT.

This chain uses TRBV28 with TRBJ2-1, with D possibly TRBD2 on 6 matching bases. This CDR3 comprises 16 residues. V was shortened by 4 bases and J by 1 base, with 14 bases between the two germline ends. Germline CDR1 reads MDHEN; CDR2 reads SYDVKM. In DNA form, the CDR3 reads TGTGCCAGCAGTTCCGGGAGCGTGGGGTCCTACAATGAGCAGTTCTTC. Protein: CASSSGSVGSYNEQFF.

This clone was seen only once. This CDR3 reads CASSPGLNSGNTIYF. The CDR3 DNA is TGTGCCAGCAGCCCGGGACTTAACTCTGGAAACACCATATATTTT. The genes are TRBV7-9 and TRBJ1-3, with D perhaps matching TRBD1 (5 bases). The CDR3 extends over 15 amino acids. V was shortened by 5 bases and J by 0 bases, with 11 bases between the two germline ends. Per the germline V gene, CDR1 is SEHNR and CDR2 is FQNEAQ (reference sequence).